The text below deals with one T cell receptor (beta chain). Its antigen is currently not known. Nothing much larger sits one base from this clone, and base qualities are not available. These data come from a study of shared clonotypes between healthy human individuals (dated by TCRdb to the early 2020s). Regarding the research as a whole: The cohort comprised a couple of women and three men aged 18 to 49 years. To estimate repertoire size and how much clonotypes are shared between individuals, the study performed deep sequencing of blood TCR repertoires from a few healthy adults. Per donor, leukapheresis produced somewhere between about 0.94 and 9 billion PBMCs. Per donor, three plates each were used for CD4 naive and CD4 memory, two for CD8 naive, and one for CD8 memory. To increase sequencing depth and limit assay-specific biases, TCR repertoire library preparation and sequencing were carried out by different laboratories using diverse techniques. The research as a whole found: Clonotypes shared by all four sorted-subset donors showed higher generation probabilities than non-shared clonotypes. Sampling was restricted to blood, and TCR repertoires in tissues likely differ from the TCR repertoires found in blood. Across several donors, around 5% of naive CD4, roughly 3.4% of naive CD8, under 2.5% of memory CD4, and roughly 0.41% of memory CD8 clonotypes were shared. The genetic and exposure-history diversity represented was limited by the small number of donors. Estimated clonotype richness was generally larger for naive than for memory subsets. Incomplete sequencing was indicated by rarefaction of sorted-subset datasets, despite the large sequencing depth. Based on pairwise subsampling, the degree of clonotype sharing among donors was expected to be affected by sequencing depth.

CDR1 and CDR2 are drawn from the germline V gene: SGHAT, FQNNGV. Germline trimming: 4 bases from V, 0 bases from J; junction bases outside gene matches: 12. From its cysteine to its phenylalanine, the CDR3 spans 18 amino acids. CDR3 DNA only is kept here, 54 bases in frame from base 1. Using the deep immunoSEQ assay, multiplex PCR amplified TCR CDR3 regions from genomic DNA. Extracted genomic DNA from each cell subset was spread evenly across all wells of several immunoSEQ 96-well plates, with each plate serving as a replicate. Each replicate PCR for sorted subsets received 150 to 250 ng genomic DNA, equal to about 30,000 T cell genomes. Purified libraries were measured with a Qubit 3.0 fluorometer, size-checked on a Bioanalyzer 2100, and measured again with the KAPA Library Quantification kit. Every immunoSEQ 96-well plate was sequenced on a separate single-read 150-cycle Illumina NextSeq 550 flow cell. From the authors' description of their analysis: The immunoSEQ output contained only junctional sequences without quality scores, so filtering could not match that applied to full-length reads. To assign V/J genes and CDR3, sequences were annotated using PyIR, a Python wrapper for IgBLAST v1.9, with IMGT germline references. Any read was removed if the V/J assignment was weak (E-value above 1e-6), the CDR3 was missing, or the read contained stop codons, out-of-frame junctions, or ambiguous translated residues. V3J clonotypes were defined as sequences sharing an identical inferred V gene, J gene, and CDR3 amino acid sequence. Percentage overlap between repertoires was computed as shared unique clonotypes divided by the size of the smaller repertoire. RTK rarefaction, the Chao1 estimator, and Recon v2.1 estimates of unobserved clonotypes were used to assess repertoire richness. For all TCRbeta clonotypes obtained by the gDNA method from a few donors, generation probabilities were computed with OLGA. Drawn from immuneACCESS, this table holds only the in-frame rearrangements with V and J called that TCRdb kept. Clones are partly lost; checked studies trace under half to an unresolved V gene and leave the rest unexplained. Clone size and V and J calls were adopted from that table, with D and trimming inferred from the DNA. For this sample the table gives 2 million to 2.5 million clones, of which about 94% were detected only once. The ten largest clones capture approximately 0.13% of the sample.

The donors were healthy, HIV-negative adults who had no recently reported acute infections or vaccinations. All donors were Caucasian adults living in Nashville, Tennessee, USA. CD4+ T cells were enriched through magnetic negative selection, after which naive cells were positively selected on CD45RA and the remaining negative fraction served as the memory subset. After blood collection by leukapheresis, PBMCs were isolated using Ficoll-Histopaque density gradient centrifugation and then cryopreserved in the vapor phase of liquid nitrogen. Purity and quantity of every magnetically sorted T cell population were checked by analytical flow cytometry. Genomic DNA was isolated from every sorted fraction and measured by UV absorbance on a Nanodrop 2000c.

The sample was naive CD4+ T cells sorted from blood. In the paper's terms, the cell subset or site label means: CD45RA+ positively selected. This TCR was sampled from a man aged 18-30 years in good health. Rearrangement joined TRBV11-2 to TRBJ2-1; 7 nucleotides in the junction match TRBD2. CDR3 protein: CASSSALTSVSSYNEQFF. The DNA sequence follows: TGTGCCAGCAGCTCGGCCCTAACTAGCGTGAGCTCCTACAATGAGCAGTTCTTC. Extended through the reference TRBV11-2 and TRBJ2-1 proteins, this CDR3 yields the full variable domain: EAGVAQSPRYKIIEKRQSVAFWCNPISGHATLYWYQQILGQGPKLLIQFQNNGVVDDSQLPKDRFSAERLKGVDSTLKIQPAKLEDSAVYLCASSSALTSVSSYNEQFFGPGTRLTVL.